The 24 T cell receptor beta chains listed next were all sequenced from one sample in a study of shared clonotypes between healthy human individuals. This table comes from immunoSEQ multiplex PCR, and its TCRdb copy is limited to in-frame clones, with some not included. This sample has about 2.3 million clones, with about nine tenths found just once. Sequencing was done on a sample of naive CD4+ T cells from PBMCs. Subset meaning: CD45RA+ positively selected. The receptors here all came from a man between 18 and 29 years old in good health. Some clones in this sample may be carry-over from other donors' samples.

The chain couples TRBV18 to TRBJ2-1; 9 bases align to TRBD2. This CDR3 is built from 15 residues. With V trimmed by 3 bases and J by 2 bases, 2 bases remained unmatched. The germline V gene has CDR1 KGHSH and CDR2 LQKENI. DNA for the CDR3: TGTGCCAGCTCACCGGCGGGAGGGCCCTACAATGAGCAGTTCTTC. Encoded protein: CASSPAGGPYNEQFF.

The chain has TRBV5-1 and TRBJ2-7; 8 bases agree with TRBD2. Trimming took 4 bases from V and 0 from J; bases not matched to a gene: 3. Germline lookup yields CDR1 SGHRS and CDR2 YFSETQ. This CDR3 spans 14 amino acids. The CDR3 spells CASSPGGTSYEQYF. The CDR3 DNA reads TGCGCCAGCAGCCCGGGGGGGACCTCCTACGAGCAGTACTTC.

There are a few counts of this clone. The chain has TRBV5-6 and TRBJ1-2; possibly TRBD1 for D (5 bases). CDR1 SGHDT and CDR2 YYEEEE come from the germline V gene. The V end lost 0 bases, the J end lost 4 bases, and 10 bases lay between the germline ends. There are 14 residues in the CDR3. CDR3 in amino acids: CASSLAQGRYGYTF. DNA of the CDR3: TGTGCCAGCAGCTTGGCGCAGGGACGCTATGGCTACACCTTC.

This clone was seen once. The chain joins TRBV20-1 to TRBJ2-7, with no clear D. The CDR3 is 10 residues long. CDR1 DFQATT and CDR2 SNEGSKA come from the germline V gene (reference sequence). V was trimmed by 5 bases and J by 2 bases, leaving 4 bases between them. CDR3 bases: TGCAGTGCTTACACCTACGAGCAGTACTTC. Translation gives CSAYTYEQYF.

The chain links TRBV14 to TRBJ2-7; tentatively, D is TRBD2 (5 bases). CDR3 length: 15 amino acids. Trimming stripped 4 bases from V and 3 bases from J, with 16 bases between. Germline values: CDR1 SGHDN, CDR2 FVKESK. This CDR3 is CASSRGRTLYYEQYF. The CDR3 bases are TGTGCCAGCAGCCGCGGGCGGACCCTGTACTACGAGCAGTACTTC.

This sequence joins TRBV28 and TRBJ1-4, with D possibly matching TRBD1 (5 bases). Germline V lookup: CDR1 MDHEN, CDR2 SYDVKM. V was trimmed by 6 bases and J by 8 bases, leaving 19 bases between them. CDR3 length equals 15 residues. The CDR3 DNA follows: TGTGCCAGCAGCAGCCGACTGCTCCGGGGGGAAAAACTGTTTTTT. Its translation is CASSSRLLRGEKLFF.

The chain couples TRBV4-3 to TRBJ2-3, with 10 nucleotides matching TRBD2. V trimming: 2 bases; J trimming: 5 bases; junction bases outside the gene matches: 13. Germline V gene lookup returns CDR1 LGHNA and CDR2 YSLEER. CDR3 length: 18 amino acids. The CDR3 DNA follows: TGCGCCAGCAGCCAACATGGAAGCGGGAGGGCCGTGGGAGATACGCAGTATTTT. It codes for CASSQHGSGRAVGDTQYF.

CDR3 sequence (DNA): TGTGCCAGCAGAGACATTCGAGGGAACACTGAAGCTTTCTTT. Its translation: CASRDIRGNTEAFF. The genes are TRBV2 and TRBJ1-1, with D uncertain. V was pared by 6 bases and J by 1 base, with 12 bases between. The CDR3 sequence is 14 residues long. Germline CDR1 is SNHLY and CDR2 is FYNNEI.

The V and J genes are TRBV30 and TRBJ1-3; possibly TRBD1 for D (5 bases). V dropped 1 base and J dropped 2 bases, with 9 bases sitting between them. Germline-derived CDR1 and CDR2 are GTSNPN and SVGIG (reference sequence). The CDR3 extends over 14 amino acids. Here the CDR3 reads CAWSAWGAGNTIYF. The CDR3 DNA is TGTGCCTGGAGTGCGTGGGGGGCTGGAAACACCATATATTTT.

This chain links TRBV28 with TRBJ2-3, with unresolved D. Germline V gene sequence: CDR1 MDHEN, CDR2 SYDVKM. The germline V and J ends were trimmed by 5 bases and 6 bases, with 18 bases remaining between them. This CDR3 comprises 15 residues. In DNA, the CDR3 is TGTGCCAGCAGTCTCCGGACGGCCTCTGTGGATACGCAGTATTTT. This codes for CASSLRTASVDTQYF.

This chain connects TRBV11-3 to TRBJ2-1; TRBD2 matches at 15 bases. CDR1 and CDR2 from the germline V gene are SGHNT and YENEEA. The CDR3 consists of 18 residues. V was clipped by 7 bases and J by 8 bases; unmatched bases: 15. The CDR3 DNA reads as TGTGCCAGCACCACGGGACTAGCGGGAGGTCCACCCTCGGATGAGCAGTTCTTC. It yields the protein CASTTGLAGGPPSDEQFF.

V usage is TRBV7-2 and J usage is TRBJ2-7; 7 bases align to TRBD1. Germline V gives CDR1 SGHTA, CDR2 FQGNSA. V shed 4 bases and J 0 bases; nucleotides not matched to a gene: 6. The CDR3 loop spans 15 amino acids. The CDR3 protein is CASSSTGATSYEQYF. CDR3 in DNA: TGTGCCAGCAGCTCTACAGGGGCAACCTCCTACGAGCAGTACTTC.

This clone was seen once. The chain links TRBV28 to TRBJ2-5; 7 nucleotides line up with TRBD2. The CDR3 runs to 14 residues. With 6 bases clipped from V and 0 bases from J, the junction kept 4 bases outside the gene matches. From germline, CDR1 is MDHEN and CDR2 SYDVKM. The DNA for the CDR3 is TGTGCCAGCAGCCCCGCGGGGGACCAAGAGACCCAGTACTTC. This sequence encodes CASSPAGDQETQYF.

This clone has a single count. The rearrangement joins TRBV15 to TRBJ2-2; D unresolved. The CDR3 totals 12 residues. Germline loops: CDR1 LNHNV, CDR2 YYDKDF (reference sequence). V lost 6 bases and J lost 6, with 8 bases in between. CDR3 DNA: TGTGCCACCAGTATTCTTCCCGGGGAGCTGTTTTTT. It yields the protein CATSILPGELFF.

The chain is built from TRBV25-1 and TRBJ2-2; D perhaps matches TRBD2 (5 bases). V dropped 0 bases and J dropped 9 bases, with 5 bases sitting between them. Germline CDR1 reads MGHDK; CDR2 reads SYGVNS. The CDR3 totals 12 residues. The CDR3 DNA reads as TGTGCCAGCAGTGAATACGGGAGGGAGCTGTTTTTT. Its protein product is CASSEYGRELFF. Full variable domain (rest looked up from reference TRBV25-1 and TRBJ2-2): EADIYQTPRYLVIGTGKKITLECSQTMGHDKMYWYQQDPGMELHLIHYSYGVNSTEKGDLSSESTVSRIRTEHFPLTLESARPSHTSQYLCASSEYGRELFFGEGSRLTVL.

The chain has TRBV5-1 and TRBJ2-1; perhaps TRBD2 as D (5 bases). From germline, CDR1 is SGHRS and CDR2 YFSETQ. CDR3 length equals 15 residues. V lost 1 base and J lost 3, with 11 bases in between. The CDR3 loop is CASSLLEGSYNEQFF. Here the CDR3 DNA reads TGCGCCAGCAGCTTGCTCGAGGGCAGCTACAATGAGCAGTTCTTC.

This sequence joins TRBV27 and TRBJ1-2, with D maybe TRBD1 (5 bases). CDR1 and CDR2 (germline): MNHEY, SMNVEV (reference sequence). V was cut by 2 bases and J by 5 bases, with 24 bases left in between. CDR3 length equals 18 residues. This CDR3 is CASSLGAMGRGSGYGYTF. CDR3 nucleotide sequence: TGTGCCAGCAGTTTAGGCGCTATGGGGAGAGGATCAGGGTATGGCTACACCTTC.

This chain uses TRBV5-5 with TRBJ2-3; TRBD2 matches at 9 bases. This CDR3 comprises 15 residues. Looked up from germline, CDR1 is SGHKS and CDR2 is YYEKEE (reference sequence). Trimming cost V 0 bases and J 2 bases; bases outside gene matches: 1. CDR3 in amino acids: CASSLGLAVTDTQYF. The CDR3 DNA reads as TGTGCCAGCAGCTTGGGACTAGCGGTCACAGATACGCAGTATTTT.

About this clone: Other DNA sequences in the sample encode the same CDR3. The rearrangement joins TRBV7-2 to TRBJ1-5; D call uncertain. Germline V gene sequence: CDR1 SGHTA, CDR2 FQGNSA. Trimming took off 4 bases at V and 7 bases at J, with 14 bases between the two ends. CDR3 length: 14 residues. The CDR3 sequence is CASSSGLGNQPQHF. The CDR3 coding sequence is TGTGCCAGCAGCTCTGGACTGGGGAACCAGCCCCAGCATTTT.

This sequence joins TRBV27 and TRBJ2-3; D perhaps matches TRBD2 (6 bases). In germline, CDR1 is MNHEY, CDR2 SMNVEV (reference sequence). The CDR3 loop spans 14 amino acids. V lost 6 bases and J 2 bases, leaving 12 bases between the germline ends. The CDR3 nucleotides read TGTGCCAGCAGCCAACGGACTATCACAGATACGCAGTATTTT. This translates into CASSQRTITDTQYF.

The count of this clone is one. This sequence joins TRBV25-1 and TRBJ2-1; 10 bases match TRBD2. The CDR3 covers 15 residues. Trimming cost V 2 bases and J 2 bases; bases outside gene matches: 0. The V gene's germline CDR1 is MGHDK and CDR2 SYGVNS. The CDR3, as DNA: TGTGCCAGCAGTGAAGGACTAGCGGCCTACAATGAGCAGTTCTTC. It specifies CASSEGLAAYNEQFF.

The chain uses TRBV21-1 and TRBJ2-2; no DNA check was done on the table's D call, TRBD2. TRBV21-1 counts as a pseudogene. CDR3 length: 17 residues. CDR3 protein: CASSNARTSGRSGELFF. Here the CDR3 DNA reads TGTGCCAGCAGCAATGCGAGGACTAGCGGGAGGTCCGGGGAGCTGTTTTTT.

This chain uses TRBV10-1 with TRBJ2-1; 8 bases fit TRBD2. CDR1 and CDR2 (germline): WNHNN, SYGVQD (reference sequence). CDR3 size: 15 residues. After removal of 0 bases from V and 2 bases from J, the junction contained 0 bases not matched to a gene. The CDR3 DNA reads as TGCGCCAGCAGTGAGTCTAGCGGGGCCTACAATGAGCAGTTCTTC. Its translation: CASSESSGAYNEQFF.

This chain joins TRBV7-2 and TRBJ2-7; 10 nucleotides match TRBD1. Germline CDR1 and CDR2: SGHTA and FQGNSA. V lost 6 bases to trimming and J lost 7 bases; unmatched junction nucleotides: 9. The CDR3 totals 14 residues. CDR3 loop: CASRPRQGAQEQYF. As DNA, the CDR3 is TGTGCCAGCAGGCCTAGACAGGGGGCTCAAGAGCAGTACTTC.